The rows below give T cell receptor beta chains drawn from one sample of a study of control samples from healthy donors and cancer patients. Sequencing used immunoSEQ multiplex PCR; TCRdb keeps in-frame clones, though not all of them. The sample records about 79,000 clones, roughly 93% being singletons. Sequenced: PBMCs. Receptors were obtained from a woman in her thirties or forties with lung cancer. Both conserved end residues are part of each CDR3. D genes are given only for firm matches. Expanded clones get a size class; other rows say once, few or many, or leave the size out.

V: TRBV2; J: TRBJ2-3; size: NA; D: TRBD2; DNA: TGTGCCAGCAGGGAATCCGTTGCGGGAGGCACAGATACGCAGTATTTT; CDR3: CASRESVAGGTDTQYF
V: TRBV11-2; J: TRBJ2-7; size: NA; D: NA; DNA: TGTGCCAGCAGCTTAGCCGGGACCTACGAGCAGTACTTC; CDR3: CASSLAGTYEQYF
V: TRBV18; J: TRBJ1-1; size: once; D: NA; DNA: TGTGCCAGCGACCCCCGGGAGGGTAGCGCTGAAGCTTTCTTT; CDR3: CASDPREGSAEAFF
V: TRBV2; J: TRBJ2-5; size: NA; D: NA; DNA: TGTGCCAGCAGTGGGTGGGCGTCGAACTACGTGCAAGAGACCCAGTACTTC; CDR3: CASSGWASNYVQETQYF
V: TRBV7-3; J: TRBJ1-1; size: NA; D: NA; DNA: TGTGCCAGCAGCGTAGGGGGGACTGAAGCTTTCTTT; CDR3: CASSVGGTEAFF
V: TRBV24-1; J: TRBJ1-4; size: NA; D: TRBD1; DNA: TGTGCCACACCACAGGGGGCAGATCGGAAACTGTTTTTT; CDR3: CATPQGADRKLFF
V: TRBV9; J: TRBJ2-2; size: NA; D: TRBD1; DNA: TGTGCCAGCAGTACCGGGACAGCGAACACCGGGGAGCTGTTTTTT; CDR3: CASSTGTANTGELFF
V: TRBV5-1; J: TRBJ2-1; size: NA; D: NA; DNA: TGCGCCAGCAGCTTGGAGTTACTAGCCGCCTACAATGAGCAGTTCTTC; CDR3: CASSLELLAAYNEQFF
V: TRBV19; J: TRBJ1-1; size: once; D: NA; DNA: TGTGCCAGTAGTATAGACAGAGGCGACACTGAAGCTTTCTTT; CDR3: CASSIDRGDTEAFF
V: TRBV30; J: TRBJ1-6; size: NA; D: NA; DNA: TGTGCCTGGAGTCCAGTAGGAGGGAATTCACCCCTCCACTTT; CDR3: CAWSPVGGNSPLHF